Shown below are 20 T cell receptor beta chains from a single sample sequenced in a study of STAT5B mutations in CD4+ large granular lymphocyte leukemia. TCRdb keeps only in-frame clones here, not all; method: immunoSEQ multiplex PCR. The sample consists of about 31,000 clones, around 90% of them appearing once. The sequenced sample was CD4+ T cells from blood buffy coats. Receptors originate from a human donor in good health.

The CDR3 here is CASSLGTVYEQYF. The DNA for the CDR3 is TGTGCCAGCAGCTTAGGGACCGTCTACGAGCAGTACTTC. The V gene is TRBV11-3, the J gene TRBJ2-7; no definite D call. The V end lost 1 base, the J end lost 3 bases, and 7 bases lay between the germline ends. CDR1 is SGHNT and CDR2 is YENEEA in the germline V gene. The CDR3 spans 13 residues.

The CDR3 DNA sequence: TGCAGTGCTAGCAGAAGACCCGAGCAGTTCTTC. Translation: CSASRRPEQFF. V usage is TRBV20-1 and J usage is TRBJ2-1; the D is unclear. The CDR3 consists of 11 residues. V lost 3 bases, J lost 10 bases, and 10 bases lay in between. Germline V CDR1 and CDR2: DFQATT, SNEGSKA (reference sequence).

This rearrangement joins TRBV28 to TRBJ1-5; D gene ambiguous. V was shortened by 3 bases and J by 3 bases, with 9 bases between the two germline ends. Germline loops: CDR1 MDHEN, CDR2 SYDVKM. This CDR3 is 14 amino acids long. CDR3 sequence reads: CASSFFSSNQPQHF. CDR3 nucleotide sequence: TGTGCCAGCAGTTTCTTCAGCTCCAATCAGCCCCAGCATTTT.

The V gene is TRBV27, the J gene TRBJ1-5; D remains unclear. The CDR3 has 14 residues. The germline CDR1 and CDR2 sequences are MNHEY and SMNVEV (reference sequence). The ends were cut back, 5 bases at V and 8 bases at J, with 16 bases in the middle. CDR3 bases: TGTGCCAGCAGTCCCCAACTTTCGGTTGAGCCCCAGCATTTT. This sequence encodes CASSPQLSVEPQHF.

The chain recombines TRBV19 with TRBJ1-1; 11 bases match TRBD1. From germline, CDR1 is LNHDA and CDR2 SQIVND (reference sequence). The CDR3 runs 19 residues. With 3 bases clipped from V and 6 bases from J, the junction kept 18 bases outside the gene matches. CDR3: CASSISFRDRGSPGPEAFF. In DNA, the CDR3 is TGTGCCAGTAGTATCTCGTTCCGGGACAGGGGGAGCCCGGGCCCTGAAGCTTTCTTT.

The chain joins TRBV5-1 to TRBJ2-6; TRBD1 matches 7 bases. The ends lost 4 bases at V and 0 bases at J; junction bases unmatched: 7. The CDR3 runs to 17 residues. Germline CDR1 and CDR2: SGHRS and YFSETQ. CDR3 loop: CASSQGTDRSGANVLTF. CDR3 DNA sequence: TGCGCCAGCAGCCAGGGGACAGATCGCTCTGGGGCCAACGTCCTGACTTTC. Looking up the rest from reference TRBV5-1 and TRBJ2-6 gives the full variable domain: KAGVTQTPRYLIKTRGQQVTLSCSPISGHRSVSWYQQTPGQGLQFLFEYFSETQRNKGNFPGRFSGRQFSNSRSEMNVSTLELGDSALYLCASSQGTDRSGANVLTFGAGSRLTVL.

V is TRBV29-1 and J is TRBJ1-1, with D unresolved. The CDR3 has 12 amino acids. Deletions cut 4 bases from V and 7 bases from J, with 13 bases between. CDR1 and CDR2 (germline): SQVTM, ANQGSEA. The CDR3 spells CSVGSEFGEAFF. CDR3 nucleotide sequence: TGCAGCGTTGGATCGGAATTTGGTGAAGCTTTCTTT.

This sequence joins TRBV29-1 and TRBJ1-5, with 7 bases fitting TRBD1. The germline CDR1 and CDR2 sequences are SQVTM and ANQGSEA. This CDR3 spans 14 amino acids. With V trimmed by 6 bases and J by 0 bases, 5 bases remained unmatched. The CDR3 sequence is CSVSGTDSNQPQHF. As DNA, the CDR3 is TGCAGCGTCTCCGGGACAGATAGCAATCAGCCCCAGCATTTT.

On this clone itself: The CDR3 end shows no conserved phenylalanine or tryptophan, and so a read error is likely. V is TRBV25-1 and J is TRBJ1-2; D perhaps matches TRBD1 (5 bases). The CDR3 contains 13 residues. The ends were cut back, 7 bases at V and 4 bases at J, with 13 bases in the middle. Germline V gene sequence: CDR1 MGHDK, CDR2 SYGVNS. The CDR3 spells CASIDSNSYGYTL. CDR3 sequence (DNA): TGTGCCAGCATTGACAGCAACTCCTATGGCTACACCCTC.

The V gene is TRBV11-2, the J gene TRBJ1-3; D perhaps matches TRBD1 (6 bases). Germline loops: CDR1 SGHAT, CDR2 FQNNGV. The CDR3 sequence is 15 residues long. The ends were cut back, 6 bases at V and 2 bases at J, with 14 bases in the middle. In DNA form, the CDR3 reads TGTGCCAGCAGGAACGCTGGGGGGCCTGGAAACACCATATATTTT. It encodes CASRNAGGPGNTIYF.

The chain uses TRBV29-1 and TRBJ2-7; D gene unclear. The V and J ends lost 4 bases and 5 bases respectively, with 15 bases between them. The germline V gene encodes CDR1 SQVTM and CDR2 ANQGSEA. The CDR3 runs 13 residues. The CDR3 DNA reads TGCAGCGTTGCTCCCTTCCCGTCGGACGAGCAGTACTTC. Translation gives CSVAPFPSDEQYF.

CDR3 residues: CASSLATQGFSYNEQFF. The CDR3 nucleotides are TGTGCCAGCAGCTTAGCGACCCAGGGTTTCTCCTACAATGAGCAGTTCTTC. This rearrangement joins TRBV7-9 to TRBJ2-1; tentative D call: TRBD1 (5 bases). The CDR3 spans 17 residues. Trimming stripped 0 bases from V and 0 bases from J, with 12 bases between. Germline V lookup: CDR1 SEHNR, CDR2 FQNEAQ (reference sequence).

This rearrangement joins TRBV28 to TRBJ2-5; D possibly uses TRBD1 or TRBD2 (5 bases each). Germline CDR1 MDHEN, CDR2 SYDVKM. CDR3 size: 15 residues. The ends were cut back, 5 bases at V and 1 base at J, with 14 bases in the middle. CDR3 protein: CASSAGASRQETQYF. CDR3 DNA sequence: TGTGCCAGCAGTGCCGGGGCCAGCCGCCAAGAGACCCAGTACTTC.

This chain connects TRBV18 to TRBJ2-7, with 7 bases identical to TRBD1. V lost 5 bases to trimming and J lost 5 bases; unmatched junction nucleotides: 12. CDR1 and CDR2 (germline): KGHSH, LQKENI. The CDR3 contains 15 residues. The CDR3 here is CASSSMTGMQNEQYF. The DNA for the CDR3 is TGTGCCAGCTCATCCATGACAGGGATGCAAAACGAGCAGTACTTC.

The chain combines TRBV28 with TRBJ1-5, with a possible D match to TRBD1 (5 bases). The CDR3 spans 15 residues. V was cut by 6 bases and J by 7 bases, with 19 bases left in between. Germline CDR1 reads MDHEN; CDR2 reads SYDVKM. The CDR3 DNA reads as TGTGCCAGCAGCTCCGGGGGAGGGGCATGGCAGCCCCAGCATTTT. It specifies CASSSGGGAWQPQHF.

This chain uses TRBV28 with TRBJ2-3; 9 positions match TRBD2. CDR1 MDHEN and CDR2 SYDVKM come from the germline V gene. This CDR3 is built from 15 residues. V gave up 6 bases and J gave up 0 bases; unmatched junction bases: 4. The CDR3 protein is CASSPSGISTDTQYF. The CDR3 DNA is TGTGCCAGCAGCCCTAGCGGGATCAGCACAGATACGCAGTATTTT.

V and J are TRBV7-7 and TRBJ2-1, with 9 bases lining up with TRBD1. The germline gives CDR1 SSHAT, CDR2 FNYEAQ (reference sequence). This CDR3 region has 15 residues. With 5 bases clipped from V and 3 bases from J, the junction kept 5 bases outside the gene matches. The CDR3, as DNA: TGTGCCAGCAGCAGAGAGGGACAGGGCTACAATGAGCAGTTCTTC. Its protein is CASSREGQGYNEQFF. The variable domain in full, completed from reference TRBV7-7 and TRBJ2-1, reads GAGVSQSPRYKVTKRGQDVTLRCDPISSHATLYWYQQALGQGPEFLTYFNYEAQPDKSGLPSDRFSAERPEGSISTLTIQRTEQRDSAMYRCASSREGQGYNEQFFGPGTRLTVL.

The genes are TRBV2 and TRBJ2-3; D perhaps matches TRBD1 (5 bases). Germline V gives CDR1 SNHLY, CDR2 FYNNEI. The CDR3 totals 13 residues. Trimming stripped 6 bases from V and 3 bases from J, with 10 bases between. CDR3 in amino acids: CASSRVTTDTQYF. The CDR3 DNA is TGTGCCAGCAGCAGGGTAACGACAGATACGCAGTATTTT.

V is TRBV19 and J is TRBJ1-5, with 7 bases identical to TRBD1. V was pared by 5 bases and J by 3 bases, with 4 bases of the junction left unmatched. The CDR3 contains 14 residues. The V gene's germline CDR1 is LNHDA and CDR2 SQIVND (reference sequence). In DNA, the CDR3 is TGTGCCAGTAGTCAAGACAGGGACAATCAGCCCCAGCATTTT. Encoded protein: CASSQDRDNQPQHF.

V is TRBV5-1 and J is TRBJ2-1; maybe TRBD1 (6 bases). V lost 0 bases to trimming and J lost 1 base, with 11 bases between them. The CDR3 has 16 residues. In germline, CDR1 is SGHRS, CDR2 YFSETQ. This CDR3 reads CASSLAVGGSYNEQFF. The CDR3, as DNA: TGCGCCAGCAGCTTGGCCGTAGGGGGTTCCTACAATGAGCAGTTCTTC.